This T cell receptor (beta chain) was documented in a study of T-cell memory formation after mild COVID-19. The CDR3 runs to 16 residues. CDR1 and CDR2 from the germline V gene are SQVTM and ANQGSEA. V lost 1 base and J lost 4; bases outside the gene matches: 11. One entry per CDR3 protein results from TCRdb running MiXCR on the 5' RACE reads. The sample includes around 50,000 distinct CDR3 sequences, 27% of them seen just once. This TCR derives from a young man who had mild COVID-19 (a few samples of this study predate the infection). Cell type and time point are not known. The chain joins TRBV29-1 to TRBJ2-7, with 9 positions matching TRBD1. The sample taken for sequencing was PBMCs or a T cell subset sorted from them (not recorded which). This CDR3 reads CSVEAYHLDRGYEQYF. The DNA of the CDR3 is TGCAGCGTTGAAGCTTACCATTTGGACAGGGGATACGAGCAGTACTTC.